What follows are 7 T cell receptor beta chains derived from one specimen sequenced in a study of Graves' ophthalmopathy and Graves' hyperthyroidism. For repertoire sequencing, the TCR beta CDR3 regions were amplified from RNA transcripts. An initial RT-PCR round employing HTBI primers preceded a second-round multiplex PCR. TCRdb fed the multiplex PCR reads into MiXCR, producing one record per CDR3 protein. The sample includes 500,000 to 800,000 distinct CDR3 sequences, over 40% of them seen just once. Material for sequencing was peripheral blood. Receptors were obtained from an adult man with Graves' ophthalmopathy.

This clonotype was detected many times. The rearrangement joins TRBV10-3 to TRBJ1-2; TRBD1 aligns across 9 bases. With 8 bases clipped from V and 1 base from J, the junction kept 5 bases outside the gene matches. CDR1 is ENHRY, CDR2 SYGVKD, per germline. This CDR3 is 14 amino acids long. CDR3 nucleotides: TGTGCCATCCTACAGGGGGCTGATAACTATGGCTACACCTTC. Encoded protein: CAILQGADNYGYTF.

In its sample, this clonotype was seen many times. The rearrangement joins TRBV29-1 to TRBJ1-6; D is unclear. With 6 bases removed from V and 8 bases from J, the gap between germline ends came to 14 bases. Germline loops: CDR1 SQVTM, CDR2 ANQGSEA. This CDR3 contains 13 residues. The CDR3 loop is CSVARDWDSPLHF. DNA of the CDR3: TGCAGCGTGGCCCGGGATTGGGATTCACCCCTCCACTTT.

Many counts were recorded for this clonotype. The gene calls are TRBV6-2 or TRBV6-3 and TRBJ1-1; D remains ambiguous. The CDR3 runs 16 residues. Germline V gives CDR1 MNHEY, CDR2 SVGEGT. Trimming took 0 bases from V and 1 from J, leaving 12 bases between them. The CDR3 bases are TGTGCCAGCAGTTACTCGTATCCGGGTTGGAACACTGAAGCTTTCTTT. Protein: CASSYSYPGWNTEAFF.

This clonotype was counted ten times or more. The chain combines TRBV2 with TRBJ2-5; the match to TRBD1 covers 7 bases. The CDR3 totals 16 residues. From germline, CDR1 is SNHLY and CDR2 FYNNEI. J lost 5 bases, V lost 3 bases, and 12 bases had no gene match. CDR3 DNA: TGTGCCAGCAGTGAGGCATCGACAGGGATGGGGGAGACCCAGTACTTC. Amino acids: CASSEASTGMGETQYF.

The chain carries TRBV7-8 and TRBJ2-7; no clear D. This CDR3 region has 15 residues. From germline, CDR1 is SGHVS and CDR2 FQNEAQ. V lost 5 bases and J 2 bases, leaving 16 bases between the germline ends. The CDR3 DNA is TGTGCCAGCAGCCTGCACAGAGAAATGACCTACGAGCAGTACTTC. Translation gives CASSLHREMTYEQYF.

This clonotype was counted many times. The chain links TRBV10-3 to TRBJ1-2; tentatively, D is TRBD1 (5 bases). Germline-derived CDR1 and CDR2 are ENHRY and SYGVKD. The CDR3 loop spans 14 amino acids. Trimming shortened V by 11 bases and J by 0 bases, and 16 bases separated the two germline ends. CDR3 sequence: CAAGGDITNYGYTF. The CDR3 DNA follows: TGTGCCGCGGGGGGGGATATTACTAACTATGGCTACACCTTC.

Ten or more counts support this clonotype. The chain employs TRBV7-9 and TRBJ2-2; 7 bases align to TRBD1. Germline CDR1 and CDR2: SEHNR and FQNEAQ (reference sequence). This CDR3 has 14 amino acids. The trim removed 4 bases at V and 6 bases at J, leaving 5 bases unmatched. In DNA form, the CDR3 reads TGTGCCAGCAGCTCCCTGACAGGGTCCGGGGAGCTGTTTTTT. Its protein is CASSSLTGSGELFF. The whole variable domain, filled in from reference TRBV7-9 and TRBJ2-2, reads DTGVSQNPRHKITKRGQNVTFRCDPISEHNRLYWYRQTLGQGPEFLTYFQNEAQLEKSRLLSDRFSAERPKGSFSTLEIQRTEQGDSAMYLCASSSLTGSGELFFGEGSRLTVL.